This T cell receptor (beta chain) was sequenced for a study of T cell responses to AZD1222 COVID-19 vaccine. The table came from immunoSEQ multiplex PCR; TCRdb's copy has only in-frame clones and leaves some out. The data contain 130,000 or so clones, around nine tenths of them seen just once; the ten biggest clones take up about 4%. The CDR3 has 12 amino acids. Trimming took off 2 bases at V and 6 bases at J, with 7 bases between the two ends. Germline CDR1 and CDR2: SGHTA and FQGNSA. The receptor comes from an adult who received the AZD1222 COVID-19 vaccine. V is TRBV7-2 and J is TRBJ1-1, with D uncertain. The sequencing here drew on peripheral blood, taken 28 days after the second AZD1222 dose. CDR3 region: CASSLHGAEAFF. Here the CDR3 DNA reads TGTGCCAGCAGCTTACATGGAGCTGAAGCTTTCTTT.